This T cell receptor beta chain stems from a study of blood T cell repertoires in COVID-19 (TCRdb year 2020). Regarding the study in general: Samples from collaborators originated in the United States, Italy and Spain and spanned both the acute and convalescent phases of COVID-19. Deeply sampled blood TCRbeta repertoires from subjects exposed to, actively infected with, or recovered from COVID-19 were included in the dataset. Where HLA class I and class II types were available, the types were taken from metadata supplied by the sample provider, not from assay-based typing. The repertoires were released in a freely available public database intended as a resource for research on the immune response to SARS-CoV-2. The material from the prospective study consisted of cDNA or gDNA derived from T cells, B-cell-depleted T cells, or PBMCs. A de-identified subject ID, COVID-19 status, age in years and sex were almost always included in the sample metadata. Samples came from the ongoing ImmuneRACE study (first 160 participants) plus 1,254 subjects from 6 global collaborators.

A note on this clone: Its antigen specificity is not known. There are no base qualities to consult, and no much larger clone falls within one base.

Taken from the germline V gene, the CDR1 and CDR2 loops are SGHTA and FQGNSA. V and J are trimmed by 5 bases and 9 bases, and the gene matches miss 12 bases of the junction. Measured from the cysteine to the phenylalanine, the CDR3 is 15 residues long. This entry keeps only the CDR3 DNA: 45 bases, framed from base 1. TCRbeta CDR3 regions were amplified from genomic DNA by means of the immunoSEQ Assay, a bias-controlled multiplex PCR. Per the source publication's procedure: Nucleated cell counts per sample were estimated from amplification of reference gene primers within the assay. Sequence reads were collapsed and filtered to measure the absolute abundance of every unique TCRbeta CDR3 rearrangement. For each sample, productive Simpson clonality was calculated as the square root of Simpson's diversity index across productive rearrangements. TCRdb took over this immuneACCESS table, retaining in-frame rearrangements with V and J assigned. Such tables are incomplete; in checked studies, under half of the missing clones stem from an unresolved V gene, and the remainder is unexplained. That table is the source of V, J and clone size, and D and trimming were worked out from the DNA. The sample profile shows about 49,000 clones; approximately 93% of them were found once. Over 0.95% of the sample belongs to the ten largest clones.

One collaborating source in Seattle enrolled patients during active infection and followed them longitudinally through the course of disease. Collaborating institutions collected whole blood in K2EDTA tubes following their own protocols. For TCRbeta analysis, collaborators shipped samples as frozen whole blood, isolated PBMCs, or DNA extracted from either of those sample types. Summary of the overall study and its limitations: How much clinical and demographic metadata was included differed by source and by participant, and the metadata was provided uncurated.

The clonotype originates from a man aged 55-75 years with COVID-19, enrolled during active disease. The sample was peripheral blood. The sequence joins TRBV7-2 to TRBJ2-1; TRBD2 fits 8 bases in the junction. The DNA sequence is as follows: TGTGCCAGCAGCGCCTTGGTTGGGCTAGCGGGTGAGCAGTTCTTC. Its protein is CASSALVGLAGEQFF.